The 13 T cell receptor beta chains given below trace back to one sample, sequenced in a study of cytomegalovirus exposure and HLA in healthy donors. A multiplex PCR was run with 60 Vbeta primers and 13 Jbeta primers. Sequencing used immunoSEQ multiplex PCR; TCRdb keeps in-frame clones, though not all of them. In the table there are approximately 200,000 clones, about 83% of which are singletons. Sequenced material: PBMCs. The receptors shown here come from a human donor in good health.

DNA of the CDR3: TGCAGCGTTGTGTTATCGTTCTCCTACAATGAGCAGTTCTTC. Translation: CSVVLSFSYNEQFF. The chain has TRBV29-1 and TRBJ2-1, with no clear D. V was cut by 4 bases and J by 0 bases, with 10 bases left in between. CDR1 is SQVTM, CDR2 ANQGSEA, per germline. The CDR3 runs 14 residues.

The rearrangement links TRBV6-4 to TRBJ2-2; D gene unclear. With 6 bases removed from V and 3 bases from J, the gap between germline ends came to 11 bases. The CDR3 is 14 residues long. Germline CDR1 and CDR2: MRHNA and SNTAGT. CDR3 amino acids: CASSLSFHTGELFF. The CDR3 DNA reads TGTGCCAGCAGCCTTTCTTTCCACACCGGGGAGCTGTTTTTT.

This clone has a handful of counts. The chain is built from TRBV2 and TRBJ2-5, with 12 bases that match TRBD1. Gene TRBJ2-7 matches the end of the DNA better, so the J call may be wrong. The CDR3 length is 15 residues. Germline V gene data show CDR1 as SNHLY and CDR2 as FYNNEI. The CDR3, as DNA: TGTGCCAGCAGTGAACGGGACAGGGGGCCCTACGAGCAGTACTTC. Its protein product is CASSERDRGPYEQYF.

The chain couples TRBV5-5 to TRBJ1-2, with 8 bases aligning to TRBD1. The germline gives CDR1 SGHKS, CDR2 YYEKEE (reference sequence). Trimming removed 4 bases from V and 5 bases from J; junction bases left unmatched: 10. The CDR3 is made up of 15 amino acids. This CDR3 reads CASSPNTGGRYGYTF. The CDR3 DNA reads TGTGCCAGCAGCCCCAACACAGGGGGGAGGTATGGCTACACCTTC.

The rearrangement links TRBV29-1 to TRBJ1-2, with no clear D. Germline assignment: CDR1 SQVTM and CDR2 ANQGSEA. V lost 4 bases, J lost 2 bases, and 11 bases lay in between. The CDR3 is 13 amino acids. The CDR3 DNA sequence: TGCAGCGTTGCTGGGCAGCTCAACTATGGCTACACCTTC. It specifies CSVAGQLNYGYTF.

This chain uses TRBV7-6 with TRBJ2-7; a weak D match, TRBD2 (7 bases). The CDR3 covers 13 residues. Trimming took 6 bases from V and 4 from J, leaving 13 bases between them. Germline assignment: CDR1 SGHVS and CDR2 FNYEAQ. CDR3 amino acids: CASSTGGPYEQYF. Written as DNA, the CDR3 is TGTGCCAGCAGTACCGGGGGGCCTTACGAGCAGTACTTC.

CDR3 nucleotide sequence: TGCGCCAGCAGCCAAACCAGGGGTTTCGGCTCCGGGGCCAACGTCCTGACTTTC. It specifies CASSQTRGFGSGANVLTF. The chain carries TRBV4-1 and TRBJ2-6, with a possible D match to TRBD1 (6 bases). Between the trimmed V and J ends, which lost 2 bases and 4 bases, there was a span of 18 bases. The V gene's germline CDR1 is MGHRA and CDR2 YSYEKL. CDR3 length equals 18 residues.

The chain carries TRBV7-3 and TRBJ1-2; maybe TRBD1 (6 bases). Trimming removed 5 bases at V and 5 bases at J, with 18 bases between. The CDR3 loop spans 15 amino acids. The germline V gene has CDR1 SGHTA and CDR2 FQGTGA. The DNA of the CDR3 is TGTGCCAGCAGCCCTCAGGTGGACAGCTCTTATGGCTACACCTTC. This codes for CASSPQVDSSYGYTF.

This chain joins TRBV6-1 and TRBJ2-7; 7 bases align to TRBD2. With V trimmed by 6 bases and J by 10 bases, 18 bases remained unmatched. Germline values: CDR1 MNHNS, CDR2 SASEGT. The CDR3 length is 15 residues. The CDR3 reads CASSFEFGGSSSQYF. The CDR3 DNA reads TGTGCCAGCAGCTTCGAGTTTGGCGGGAGCTCTTCTCAGTACTTC.

V and J are TRBV7-9 and TRBJ2-1; 11 nucleotides line up with TRBD2. Germline V gene sequence: CDR1 SEHNR, CDR2 FQNEAQ (reference sequence). This CDR3 region has 17 residues. V was pared by 2 bases and J by 6 bases, with 9 bases of the junction left unmatched. The CDR3 loop is CASSLTSGSFPLNEQFF. CDR3 coding DNA: TGTGCCAGCAGCTTAACTAGCGGGAGTTTCCCCCTCAATGAGCAGTTCTTC.

V gene TRBV5-8 combines with J gene TRBJ2-7; D remains unclear. The germline CDR1 and CDR2 sequences are SGHTS and YDEGEE. The CDR3 runs 14 residues. Trimming pared 0 bases from V and 1 base from J, leaving 8 bases between. CDR3: CASSLAPTSYEQYF. CDR3 bases: TGTGCCAGCAGCTTGGCCCCTACTTCCTACGAGCAGTACTTC.

The chain is built from TRBV9 and TRBJ2-5; no definite D call. Germline CDR1 SGDLS, CDR2 YYNGEE. The CDR3 loop spans 13 amino acids. V lost 1 base to trimming and J lost 5 bases, with 9 bases between them. CDR3 coding DNA: TGTGCCAGCAGCGTAACAGCAGGCGAGACCCAGTACTTC. Its translation: CASSVTAGETQYF. Full variable domain (remainder filled in from reference TRBV9 and TRBJ2-5): DSGVTQTPKHLITATGQRVTLRCSPRSGDLSVYWYQQSLDQGLQFLIQYYNGEERAKGNILERFSAQQFPDLHSELNLSSLELGDSALYFCASSVTAGETQYFGPGTRLLVL.

The chain joins TRBV10-1 to TRBJ1-2; D call uncertain. CDR3 size: 14 residues. The germline CDR1 and CDR2 sequences are WNHNN and SYGVQD (reference sequence). V shed 0 bases and J shed 4 bases, with 9 bases lying between them. In nucleotides, the CDR3 is TGCGCCAGCAGTGAGTCGCGGGAGAGCTATGGCTACACCTTC. It encodes CASSESRESYGYTF.